The 2 T cell receptor beta chains given below trace back to one sample, sequenced in a study of identical twins (dated by TCRdb to the mid-2010s). Library preparation employed 5' RACE. The sequencer listed for this sample is Illumina HiSeq 2000. TCRdb ran its own pipeline on the public reads, namely fastp trimming at Q25 and MiXCR clone calling, and kept in-frame beta chains. Duplicate CDR3 protein sequences are folded into a single record with the most common DNA and genes. Counted in this sample were hundreds of thousands of distinct CDR3 sequences; approximately 6.1% of them appeared once. The top ten hold approximately 2% of the sample. The sequenced material came from naive T cells sorted from blood. The cell subset or site label on this specimen signifies: cells isolated with a human naive T-cell isolation kit. These receptor sequences come from a man younger than 35 in good health.

The gene calls are TRBV30 and TRBJ2-1; a weak D match, TRBD1 (6 bases). The V end lost 5 bases, the J end lost 5 bases, and 19 bases lay between the germline ends. This CDR3 has 15 residues. In germline, CDR1 is GTSNPN, CDR2 SVGIG (reference sequence). In DNA, the CDR3 is TGTGCCTGGTCTGAGGGGGTAACCCCACACAATGAGCAGTTCTTC. Protein: CAWSEGVTPHNEQFF.

The chain couples TRBV6-5 to TRBJ1-6, with D possibly being TRBD1 (5 bases). V lost 2 bases and J 0 bases, leaving 17 bases between the germline ends. Germline CDR1 is MNHEY and CDR2 is SVGAGI. CDR3 size: 19 residues. The DNA of the CDR3 is TGTGCCAGCAGTTACATGGGTTCGGCAGGGAGCTCCTATAATTCACCCCTCCACTTT. Its translation: CASSYMGSAGSSYNSPLHF.